This TCR beta chain was identified in a study of T-cell memory formation after mild COVID-19. Study information: The TCR clusters were mostly specific to one donor. The study, taken as a whole, reports: Unconfirmed was the SARS-CoV-2 specificity of second-wave clones that peaked on day 37. Contracting clones from day 15 to 85 showed balanced CD4/CD8; later expanders favored CD4+. Among contracting clones, CD4+ were mainly CM/EM and CD8+ enriched in EMRA.

V gave up 0 bases and J gave up 2 bases, with 5 bases separating them. This CDR3 has 14 amino acids. In germline, CDR1 is MNHEY, CDR2 SVGEGT. A few counts support this clonotype. Its antigen remains unidentified. TCRdb recomputed calls from the 5' RACE reads with MiXCR, one row per CDR3 protein. In the table there are roughly 300,000 distinct CDR3 sequences, roughly 15% of which are singletons. The sequencing input was PBMCs or a T cell subset sorted from them (not recorded which). The chain has TRBV6-2 or TRBV6-3 and TRBJ1-5; D ambiguous. This clonotype originated in a young man who had mild COVID-19 (a few samples of this study predate the infection). Cell type and time point are not known. The CDR3 reads CASSYSTRNQPQHF. DNA for the CDR3: TGTGCCAGCAGTTACTCCACGCGCAATCAGCCCCAGCATTTT.